This T cell receptor (beta chain) was recovered during a study of cytomegalovirus exposure and HLA in healthy donors. General study results and limits: Using the classifier, cytomegalovirus status was reportedly diagnosed with high specificity and sensitivity. A few V segments could not be told apart, such as TRBV6-2 and TRBV6-3, and were left out. HLA alleles were associated with 15,000 to 20,000 TCR beta sequences in a later analysis at 0.05 false discovery rate.

Vbeta (60) and Jbeta (13) primers were used in the PCR. In the original processing: Later reanalysis found about 78 million unique TCR beta chains, 10 million to 14 million of them shared. Only in-frame clones appear in the TCRdb table, and some are missing; sequencing was by immunoSEQ multiplex PCR. D and trimming were read from the DNA, whereas the V and J calls and clone size are those reported in that table. The sample has around 140,000 clones, and its top ten clones hold 0.96%. Concerning this clone itself: The antigen remains unidentified.

Trimming shortened V by 3 bases and J by 4 bases, and 10 bases separated the two germline ends. This CDR3 has 14 amino acids. CDR1 is MRHNA, CDR2 SNTAGT, per germline. The chain recombines TRBV6-4 with TRBJ2-1; D call uncertain. This clonotype was obtained from a male donor in good health and CMV-seronegative. The specimen sequenced was PBMCs. CDR3 DNA: TGTGCCAGCAGTGAGGAACTAACTTACAATGAGCAGTTCTTC. As protein: CASSEELTYNEQFF.